The following is a TCR beta chain sequence with its context. In germline, CDR1 is LNHDA, CDR2 SQIVND (reference sequence). Trimming took off 3 bases at V and 4 bases at J, with 9 bases between the two ends. The CDR3 is made up of 13 amino acids. Assay: immunoSEQ multiplex PCR; the TCRdb copy retains only in-frame clones and omits some. The table records tens of thousands of clones, 90% of them present only once. This sample stems from a study of T cell changes during pregnancy in multiple sclerosis. This TCR was recovered from a female donor in good health, enrolled as a control in a pregnancy study. The sequences come from peripheral blood, collected in the third trimester of pregnancy. The chain couples TRBV19 to TRBJ1-2, with a tentative D call TRBD1 (5 bases). CDR3 in DNA: TGTGCCAGTAGTATGGCAGGGCCCTATGGCTACACCTTC. It is translated as CASSMAGPYGYTF.